This T cell receptor (beta chain) originates from a study of OX40 agonist ivuxolimab in advanced cancers. Whole-study results and caveats: Some nonresponders additionally presented with little normalized T-cell clonal expansion.

Trimming left V 7 bases short and J 11 bases short, with 18 bases between. The CDR3 is 13 amino acids. CDR1 and CDR2 from the germline V gene are MNHNS and SASEGT. Some clones are missing from TCRdb's copy, which holds only in-frame ones; the method was immunoSEQ multiplex PCR. Among fewer than 14,000 clones listed, 65% to 85% were seen once. About this clone itself: The target antigen is unknown.

This specimen was CD4+ or CD8+ T cells sorted from blood, taken in a trial of the OX40 agonist ivuxolimab. The TCR comes from an adult with an advanced solid tumor such as melanoma, head and neck, liver or kidney cancer. The rearrangement joins TRBV6-1 to TRBJ1-5; TRBD1 is a possible D gene (5 bases). CDR3 sequence (DNA): TGTGCCAGCATATCTAGGACACCCCGTACCCAGCATTTT. Translation gives CASISRTPRTQHF.